Each of the 16 T cell receptor beta chains below was sequenced from the same sample in a study of patients and donors after allogeneic stem cell transplantation. MiXCR was run by TCRdb on the RT-PCR reads, yielding one entry per CDR3 protein. The sample contains about 26,000 distinct CDR3 sequences, 8.1% of which appear only once. Sequences were obtained from blood, either unsorted or a sorted T cell fraction (not recorded which). Source of these receptors: a human donor who was either an allogeneic HSCT recipient or a stem cell or donor lymphocyte infusion donor (not recorded which). It is not recorded whose cells these are; they may come from a transplant donor.

There are many counts of this clonotype. The chain couples TRBV21-1 to TRBJ1-1; TRBD1 reflects the table's D call only, with no check against the DNA. TRBV21-1 is recorded as a pseudogene. The CDR3 is 16 amino acids. DNA of the CDR3: TGTGCCAGCAGCAAAGGCGGACATAAAGAGTACACTGAAGCTTTCTTT. Its protein is CASSKGGHKEYTEAFF.

V gene TRBV2 combines with J gene TRBJ2-5; D not resolved. Germline values: CDR1 SNHLY, CDR2 FYNNEI. This CDR3 contains 10 residues. V was trimmed by 9 bases and J by 5 bases, leaving 7 bases between them. CDR3 coding DNA: TGTGCCAGTCAAAGGGAGACCCAGTACTTC. It encodes CASQRETQYF.

This clonotype was seen ten or more times. The chain carries TRBV7-3 and TRBJ1-3; a weak D match, TRBD1 (5 bases). The germline V gene encodes CDR1 SGHTA and CDR2 FQGTGA. The V gene lost 2 bases and the J gene lost 7 bases, with 6 bases spanning the gap. There are 12 residues in the CDR3. Here the CDR3 reads CASSLGGNTIYF. In nucleotides, the CDR3 is TGTGCCAGCAGCTTAGGGGGTAACACCATATATTTT. Together with reference TRBV7-3 and TRBJ1-3, the CDR3 gives the full variable domain: GAGVSQTPSNKVTEKGKYVELRCDPISGHTALYWYRQSLGQGPEFLIYFQGTGAADDSGLPNDRFFAVRPEGSVSTLKIQRTERGDSAVYLCASSLGGNTIYFGEGSWLTVV.

In this sample, this clonotype turned up many times. The chain combines TRBV6-5 with TRBJ2-5, with D maybe TRBD2 (6 bases). The germline CDR1 and CDR2 sequences are MNHEY and SVGAGI. The V gene lost 2 bases and the J gene lost 0 bases, with 16 bases spanning the gap. The CDR3 totals 17 residues. The CDR3 DNA is TGTGCCAGCAGTTACCCATCTAGCGTCCCGTACCAAGAGACCCAGTACTTC. Translating gives CASSYPSSVPYQETQYF.

This clonotype was counted at least ten times. The chain combines TRBV9 with TRBJ2-1; 9 positions match TRBD2. This CDR3 is built from 16 residues. Germline CDR1 SGDLS, CDR2 YYNGEE. With V trimmed by 0 bases and J by 4 bases, 5 bases remained unmatched. The chain's CDR3 is CASSVAGRGGYNEQFF. In DNA form, the CDR3 reads TGTGCCAGCAGCGTAGCGGGGCGGGGGGGTTACAATGAGCAGTTCTTC.

In its sample, this clonotype was seen many times. The V gene is TRBV15, the J gene TRBJ2-5; no clear D. Germline V CDR1 and CDR2: LNHNV, YYDKDF (reference sequence). This CDR3 is 13 amino acids long. V lost 7 bases and J lost 4, with 13 bases in between. CDR3 loop: CATKLPNRETQYF. As DNA, the CDR3 is TGTGCCACCAAACTTCCTAACCGAGAGACCCAGTACTTC. The full variable domain, rest sourced from reference TRBV15 and TRBJ2-5, is DAMVIQNPRYQVTQFGKPVTLSCSQTLNHNVMYWYQQKSSQAPKLLFHYYDKDFNNEADTPDNFQSRRPNTSFCFLDIRSPGLGDTAMYLCATKLPNRETQYFGPGTRLLVL.

The V gene is TRBV28, the J gene TRBJ2-1; D is unclear. Germline lookup yields CDR1 MDHEN and CDR2 SYDVKM. Trimming pared 1 base from V and 7 bases from J, leaving 5 bases between. The CDR3 is 12 residues long. The CDR3 DNA follows: TGTGCCAGCAGTTTATCGGTTAATGAGCAGTTCTTC. The encoded protein is CASSLSVNEQFF.

This clonotype was seen at least ten times. V and J are TRBV5-1 and TRBJ1-2; D not resolved. The CDR3 extends over 14 amino acids. Germline loops: CDR1 SGHRS, CDR2 YFSETQ. Trimming removed 0 bases at V and 5 bases at J, with 11 bases between. In DNA form, the CDR3 reads TGCGCCAGCAGCTTGGATAACGAATTTTATGGCTACACCTTC. Translated, it gives CASSLDNEFYGYTF.

This clonotype is medium-sized. The rearrangement uses TRBV5-1 and TRBJ2-2, with D tentatively TRBD1 (7 bases). Germline CDR1 is SGHRS and CDR2 is YFSETQ. The CDR3 extends over 14 amino acids. The V end lost 4 bases, the J end lost 3 bases, and 10 bases lay between the germline ends. The CDR3 loop reads CASSGRGDTGELFF. In DNA form, the CDR3 reads TGCGCCAGCAGCGGCAGGGGGGACACCGGGGAGCTGTTTTTT. The full variable domain, rest sourced from reference TRBV5-1 and TRBJ2-2, is KAGVTQTPRYLIKTRGQQVTLSCSPISGHRSVSWYQQTPGQGLQFLFEYFSETQRNKGNFPGRFSGRQFSNSRSEMNVSTLELGDSALYLCASSGRGDTGELFFGEGSRLTVL.

This clonotype was observed a handful of times. The chain links TRBV28 to TRBJ2-7, with 10 bases aligning to TRBD2. The germline gives CDR1 MDHEN, CDR2 SYDVKM. The CDR3 length is 18 residues. The V gene end was trimmed by 6 bases and the J gene end by 2 bases; junction bases not matched to a gene: 16. The CDR3 sequence: CASRRGGTSVAPPYEQYF. In DNA form, the CDR3 reads TGTGCCAGCAGACGAGGGGGGACTAGCGTCGCACCCCCCTACGAGCAGTACTTC.

The gene calls are TRBV19 and TRBJ2-2; TRBD1 is a possible D gene (6 bases). Germline V lookup: CDR1 LNHDA, CDR2 SQIVND (reference sequence). Trimming shortened V by 0 bases and J by 0 bases, and 14 bases separated the two germline ends. This CDR3 comprises 18 residues. The CDR3 reads CASSIEGPGETNTGELFF. The CDR3 coding sequence is TGTGCCAGTAGTATAGAAGGTCCAGGGGAGACGAACACCGGGGAGCTGTTTTTT.

V gene TRBV18 combines with J gene TRBJ2-3; 12 bases align to TRBD2. The CDR3 is made up of 16 amino acids. With V trimmed by 3 bases and J by 5 bases, 6 bases remained unmatched. The germline V gene has CDR1 KGHSH and CDR2 LQKENI. CDR3: CASSPGLAGQGDTQYF. The CDR3 nucleotides read TGTGCCAGCTCACCCGGACTAGCGGGGCAGGGAGATACGCAGTATTTT.

This clonotype was picked up a small number of times. This rearrangement joins TRBV19 to TRBJ1-2, with D possibly being TRBD1 (5 bases). Germline assignment: CDR1 LNHDA and CDR2 SQIVND (reference sequence). V was shortened by 7 bases and J by 5 bases, with 26 bases between the two germline ends. The CDR3 spans 17 residues. Here the CDR3 reads CASMGRVTGASLYGYTF. The CDR3 DNA is TGTGCCAGTATGGGGCGGGTCACCGGGGCCTCACTTTATGGCTACACCTTC.

The table lists this clonotype with a few counts. CDR3 coding DNA: TGTGCCAGCACCCGGGGTTTGGGAAATTCACCCCTCCACTTT. Protein product: CASTRGLGNSPLHF. The V gene is TRBV12-3 or TRBV12-4, the J gene TRBJ1-6, with unresolved D. V was cut by 7 bases and J by 7 bases, with 14 bases left in between. The length of the CDR3 is 14 residues.

This clonotype was observed at least ten times. This chain joins TRBV28 and TRBJ1-2, with 8 bases aligning to TRBD1. There are 16 residues in the CDR3. J was trimmed by 0 bases and V by 5 bases; bases with no gene match: 8. Germline CDR1 is MDHEN and CDR2 is SYDVKM. CDR3 loop: CASSPTRDRSNYGYTF. The CDR3, as DNA: TGTGCCAGCAGTCCTACCAGGGACAGGTCTAACTATGGCTACACCTTC.

This clonotype is judged medium-sized. The rearrangement joins TRBV12-3 or TRBV12-4 to TRBJ2-1; a possible D gene is TRBD1 (7 bases). V shed 5 bases and J shed 7 bases, with 12 bases lying between them. The CDR3 spans 13 residues. For the CDR3, the DNA is TGTGCCAGCAGTCTACAGGGGAGGAATGAGCAGTTCTTC. Protein sequence: CASSLQGRNEQFF.